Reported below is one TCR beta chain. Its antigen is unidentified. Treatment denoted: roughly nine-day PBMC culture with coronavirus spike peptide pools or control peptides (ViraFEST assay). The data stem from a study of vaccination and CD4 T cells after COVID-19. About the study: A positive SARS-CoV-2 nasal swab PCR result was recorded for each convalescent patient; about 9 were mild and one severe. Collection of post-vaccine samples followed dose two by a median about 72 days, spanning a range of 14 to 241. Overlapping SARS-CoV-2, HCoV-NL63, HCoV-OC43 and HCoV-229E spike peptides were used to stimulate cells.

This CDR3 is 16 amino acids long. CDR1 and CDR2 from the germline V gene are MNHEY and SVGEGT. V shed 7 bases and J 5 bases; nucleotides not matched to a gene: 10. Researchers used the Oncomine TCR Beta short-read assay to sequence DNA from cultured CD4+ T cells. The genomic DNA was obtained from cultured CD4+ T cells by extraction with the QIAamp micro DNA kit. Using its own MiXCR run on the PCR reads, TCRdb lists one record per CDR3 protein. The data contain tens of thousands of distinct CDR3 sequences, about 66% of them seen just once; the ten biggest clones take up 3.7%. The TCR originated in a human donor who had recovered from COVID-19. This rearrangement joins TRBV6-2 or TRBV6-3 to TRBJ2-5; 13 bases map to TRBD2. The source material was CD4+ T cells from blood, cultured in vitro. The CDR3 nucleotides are TGTGCCAGCAATCCAAGCGGGACTAGCGGGGCGGAGACCCAGTACTTC. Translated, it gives CASNPSGTSGAETQYF.